The T cell receptor (beta chain) under discussion was sequenced for a study of early T cells in non-severe SARS-CoV-2 infection. Study-level findings and limits: VDJdb matches were skewed toward anti-spike CD8 T cell responses.

Attachment of unique molecular identifiers was made to individual cDNA molecules. Via MiXCR, TCRdb re-called the 5' RACE reads, giving one row per CDR3 protein. In the table there are tens of thousands of distinct CDR3 sequences, 11% of which are singletons. The table lists this clonotype with a few counts. Its antigen is unknown. This CDR3 spans 14 amino acids. Germline assignment: CDR1 SQVTM and CDR2 ANQGSEA. Trimming removed 6 bases from V and 8 bases from J, with 22 bases in between. This clonotype originated in an adult who was a healthcare worker with PCR-confirmed SARS-CoV-2 infection or an uninfected control (not recorded which). The V gene is TRBV29-1, the J gene TRBJ1-2; tentative D call: TRBD1 (6 bases). The sequencing here drew on whole blood, taken at baseline. CDR3: CSVMGPYPGEGYTF. In nucleotides, the CDR3 is TGCAGCGTCATGGGCCCCTATCCAGGGGAGGGCTACACCTTC.